This record covers a single TCR beta chain. The antigen it recognizes is unknown. It has no much larger one-base neighbor in the sample; base qualities were not kept. The data stem from a study of T cell changes during pregnancy in multiple sclerosis (dated by TCRdb to about 2019). In the study overall: The study looked at changes in the T cell repertoire across pregnancy in women with multiple sclerosis.

The library was obtained by the immunoSEQ multiplex PCR assay. TCRdb provides this immuneACCESS table in a form limited to in-frame rearrangements. Some clones are lacking; in checked studies, under half of them reflect an unresolved V gene, and why the rest are absent is not known. The sample yields 60,000 to 70,000 clones; about 90% were counted once. Jointly, the top ten make up about 1.3% of the sample. The germline V gene specifies MDHEN as CDR1 and SYDVKM as CDR2. Spanning cysteine to phenylalanine, the CDR3 consists of 16 amino acids. The kept DNA is CDR3 alone, 48 bases in frame from the first base. Trimming takes 6 bases from V and 1 base from J, and the germline ends sit 16 bases apart.

Recombination linked TRBV28 to TRBJ1-5, with the D gene uncertain. The sample in question was peripheral blood, obtained in the third trimester of pregnancy. The TCR sequence derives from a female donor in good health, enrolled as a control in a pregnancy study. The DNA sequence follows: TGTGCCAGCAGGCCAGGAGGCTCGGTGAGCAATCAGCCCCAGCATTTT. The encoded protein is CASRPGGSVSNQPQHF.